Each of the 25 T cell receptor beta chains below was sequenced from the same sample in a study of cytomegalovirus exposure and HLA in healthy donors. Clones were sequenced by immunoSEQ multiplex PCR, and TCRdb holds only the in-frame ones, with some missing. The table includes tens of thousands of clones, roughly 90% detected once. Sequenced: PBMCs. The receptors derive from a woman aged 18-35 years in good health and CMV-seronegative.

V gene TRBV11-1 combines with J gene TRBJ2-6, with D maybe TRBD2 (5 bases). Trimming cost V 3 bases and J 4 bases, with 13 bases left between them. This CDR3 is 16 amino acids long. Germline V gene lookup returns CDR1 SGHAT and CDR2 FQDESV (reference sequence). The CDR3 spells CASSFFGGSGANVLTF. The CDR3 bases are TGTGCCAGCAGCTTTTTCGGTGGGAGCGGGGCCAACGTCCTGACTTTC.

V and J are TRBV27 and TRBJ2-7; perhaps TRBD2 as D (5 bases). This CDR3 comprises 15 residues. Germline CDR1 and CDR2: MNHEY and SMNVEV (reference sequence). The ends were cut back, 4 bases at V and 0 bases at J, with 13 bases in the middle. Here the CDR3 reads CASSSSREYSYEQYF. CDR3 DNA sequence: TGTGCCAGCAGTTCATCCCGGGAATACTCCTACGAGCAGTACTTC.

The chain uses TRBV18 and TRBJ2-7, with D possibly TRBD1 on 6 matching bases. CDR1 KGHSH and CDR2 LQKENI come from the germline V gene. The CDR3 is 14 amino acids. Trimming shortened V by 4 bases and J by 0 bases, and 10 bases separated the two germline ends. In DNA form, the CDR3 reads TGTGCCAGCTCACGGGACACTAGCTCCTACGAGCAGTACTTC. This translates into CASSRDTSSYEQYF.

The chain recombines TRBV5-4 with TRBJ2-3; 7 nucleotides align to TRBD2. V lost 4 bases to trimming and J lost 4 bases; unmatched junction nucleotides: 15. The CDR3 is made up of 17 amino acids. Germline CDR1 and CDR2: SGHNT and YYREEE (reference sequence). This chain's CDR3 is CASSTGLRGSVADTQYF. CDR3 coding DNA: TGTGCCAGCAGCACTGGCCTCCGCGGGAGTGTGGCAGATACGCAGTATTTT.

This chain joins TRBV29-1 and TRBJ2-5; a weak D match, TRBD1 (5 bases). Germline lookup yields CDR1 SQVTM and CDR2 ANQGSEA. V lost 3 bases, J lost 4 bases, and 9 bases lay in between. This CDR3 region has 12 residues. CDR3: CSVDRVGETQYF. The CDR3 DNA is TGCAGCGTTGACAGGGTTGGAGAGACCCAGTACTTC.

This clone was detected once. The V call is TRBV6-1, the J call TRBJ2-5, with TRBD2 matching over 12 bases. This CDR3 has 17 residues. Germline V gene data show CDR1 as MNHNS and CDR2 as SASEGT. V shed 4 bases and J 2 bases; nucleotides not matched to a gene: 8. As DNA, the CDR3 is TGTGCCAGCAGTGCCCCTATGCTAGCGGGGGGGCAAGAGACCCAGTACTTC. It codes for CASSAPMLAGGQETQYF.

The V and J genes are TRBV11-2 and TRBJ2-7, with 8 bases fitting TRBD2. This CDR3 is 16 amino acids long. CDR1 and CDR2 (germline): SGHAT, FQNNGV. V shed 0 bases and J 4 bases; nucleotides not matched to a gene: 8. The CDR3 protein is CASSLDLPGGPYEQYF. The DNA of the CDR3 is TGTGCCAGCAGCTTAGATCTCCCGGGGGGGCCATACGAGCAGTACTTC.

The genes are TRBV29-1 and TRBJ2-1; 10 bases fit TRBD2. The CDR3 loop spans 14 amino acids. V was clipped by 7 bases and J by 6 bases; unmatched bases: 9. CDR1 is SQVTM, CDR2 ANQGSEA, per germline. CDR3 coding DNA: TGCAGCGCTCCCGGGACTAGCGCGTCCAATGAGCAGTTCTTC. Translated: CSAPGTSASNEQFF.

The rearrangement joins TRBV7-9 to TRBJ1-2, with D possibly being TRBD1 (6 bases). V lost 1 base to trimming and J lost 5 bases, with 11 bases between them. The CDR3 is 14 residues long. Germline CDR1 is SEHNR and CDR2 is FQNEAQ (reference sequence). The CDR3 DNA reads as TGTGCCAGCAGCTTAGACGGACAGTCTTATGGCTACACCTTC. It is translated as CASSLDGQSYGYTF.

This clone appeared a single time. V is TRBV5-4 and J is TRBJ1-2; TRBD1 might be the D (6 bases). The CDR3 is 14 residues long. The germline V gene encodes CDR1 SGHNT and CDR2 YYREEE (reference sequence). V was shortened by 6 bases and J by 1 base, with 13 bases between the two germline ends. CDR3 region: CASNIQGLNYGYTF. In DNA, the CDR3 is TGTGCCAGCAACATACAGGGCCTTAACTATGGCTACACCTTC.

The V call is TRBV10-1, the J call TRBJ2-2; 7 nucleotides align to TRBD2. Germline V gives CDR1 WNHNN, CDR2 SYGVQD (reference sequence). V shed 8 bases and J 3 bases; nucleotides not matched to a gene: 12. The CDR3 has 16 residues. Here the CDR3 reads CASPCFSGRDTGELFF. CDR3 nucleotides: TGCGCCAGCCCTTGCTTTTCGGGGAGGGACACCGGGGAGCTGTTTTTT.

J is TRBJ2-3 and V is TRBV5-1; the match to TRBD2 covers 7 bases. CDR3 size: 16 residues. Germline CDR1 is SGHRS and CDR2 is YFSETQ. J gave up 1 base and V 4 bases, and 9 bases lay outside the gene matches. DNA for the CDR3: TGCGCCAGCAGCCAGGAGTTTCGGGGGGGCACAGATACGCAGTATTTT. It encodes CASSQEFRGGTDTQYF.

The chain combines TRBV19 with TRBJ1-5, with a tentative D call TRBD1 (5 bases). There are 15 residues in the CDR3. CDR1 LNHDA and CDR2 SQIVND come from the germline V gene (reference sequence). V was shortened by 1 base and J by 4 bases, with 11 bases between the two germline ends. The CDR3 is CASSIVGTTNQPQHF. Here the CDR3 DNA reads TGTGCCAGTAGTATAGTCGGGACTACTAATCAGCCCCAGCATTTT.

The J gene is TRBJ1-5, the V gene TRBV7-8, with 7 bases that match TRBD1. Unmatched junction bases numbered 7, after V lost 5 bases and J lost 0 bases. Germline CDR1 is SGHVS and CDR2 is FQNEAQ. The CDR3 runs 16 residues. The CDR3 nucleotides read TGTGCCAGCAGCGTCAGGGGGTCCAATAGCAATCAGCCCCAGCATTTT. This encodes CASSVRGSNSNQPQHF.

This chain joins TRBV7-6 and TRBJ1-5; D uncertain. This CDR3 region has 17 residues. With 0 bases removed from V and 0 bases from J, the gap between germline ends came to 12 bases. Germline assignment: CDR1 SGHVS and CDR2 FNYEAQ. CDR3: CASSLARPAYSNQPQHF. As DNA, the CDR3 is TGTGCCAGCAGCTTAGCGCGGCCAGCCTATAGCAATCAGCCCCAGCATTTT.

This chain joins TRBV6-1 and TRBJ2-5; maybe TRBD2 (5 bases). The CDR3 length is 15 residues. The germline V and J ends were trimmed by 6 bases and 5 bases, with 19 bases remaining between them. Germline V gives CDR1 MNHNS, CDR2 SASEGT. The CDR3 loop reads CASSERTSGWETQYF. CDR3 bases: TGTGCCAGCAGCGAAAGGACTTCGGGTTGGGAGACCCAGTACTTC.

The chain couples TRBV7-9 to TRBJ2-7; 15 nucleotides agree with TRBD2. Unmatched junction bases numbered 9, after V lost 5 bases and J lost 4 bases. The CDR3 extends over 17 amino acids. CDR1 SEHNR and CDR2 FQNEAQ come from the germline V gene (reference sequence). The CDR3, as DNA: TGTGCCAGCAGCCCAGGACTAGCGGGGGGGCCGTCTTACGAGCAGTACTTC. Translation: CASSPGLAGGPSYEQYF.

The V call is TRBV5-1, the J call TRBJ2-7; TRBD2 matches 9 bases. Germline V lookup: CDR1 SGHRS, CDR2 YFSETQ. The V gene end was trimmed by 4 bases and the J gene end by 4 bases; junction bases not matched to a gene: 6. The CDR3 has 14 residues. The CDR3 loop is CASSAVAGVYEQYF. In DNA form, the CDR3 reads TGCGCCAGCAGCGCCGTAGCGGGAGTTTACGAGCAGTACTTC.

The gene calls are TRBV11-2 and TRBJ2-2, with unresolved D. There are 12 residues in the CDR3. The V gene lost 4 bases and the J gene lost 4 bases, with 4 bases spanning the gap. Germline V gene data show CDR1 as SGHAT and CDR2 as FQNNGV. CDR3 nucleotide sequence: TGTGCCAGCAGCTCGGTCACCGGGGAGCTGTTTTTT. The encoded protein is CASSSVTGELFF.

This clone appeared a single time. This chain joins TRBV5-1 and TRBJ2-1, with 11 bases aligning to TRBD2. The CDR3 spans 15 residues. Germline trimming cut 4 bases from V and 4 bases from J; bases unmatched to any gene: 4. Germline loops: CDR1 SGHRS, CDR2 YFSETQ. DNA for the CDR3: TGCGCCAGCAGCACGGGACTAGCGGTTTACAATGAGCAGTTCTTC. Its translation is CASSTGLAVYNEQFF.

About this clone itself: It may be a read error: a sequence one base away is much more abundant. This sample also contains other DNA sequences that code for the same CDR3. This chain uses TRBV5-1 with TRBJ2-5; D unclear. Germline V CDR1 and CDR2: SGHRS, YFSETQ. The CDR3 totals 14 residues. CDR3 nucleotides: TGCGCCAGTAGCTTGGCCTATGGTGATGAGACCCAGTACTTC. Its protein product is CASSLAYGDETQYF.

The V and J genes are TRBV11-2 and TRBJ2-2; TRBD2 aligns across 8 bases. There are 14 residues in the CDR3. Germline-derived CDR1 and CDR2 are SGHAT and FQNNGV. V was pared by 2 bases and J by 6 bases, with 2 bases of the junction left unmatched. The CDR3 DNA reads TGTGCCAGCAGCTTATTGCGGGAGGCCGGGGAGCTGTTTTTT. Translated, it gives CASSLLREAGELFF.

The chain joins TRBV7-8 to TRBJ2-3; 12 bases are shared with TRBD2. The ends lost 4 bases at V and 9 bases at J; junction bases unmatched: 5. There are 14 residues in the CDR3. Germline V gene sequence: CDR1 SGHVS, CDR2 FQNEAQ. Here the CDR3 DNA reads TGTGCCAGCAGCTCAGGACTAGCGGGATTGACGCAGTATTTT. It encodes CASSSGLAGLTQYF.

This clone has only a few counts. CDR3 sequence: CASSALLLAGNEQYF. The CDR3 coding sequence is TGCGCCAGCAGTGCACTCCTTTTAGCGGGAAACGAGCAGTACTTC. The chain uses TRBV10-2 and TRBJ2-7, with 8 nucleotides matching TRBD2. V shed 4 bases and J 5 bases; nucleotides not matched to a gene: 10. The CDR3 totals 15 residues. Germline lookup yields CDR1 WSHSY and CDR2 SAAADI.

V and J are TRBV27 and TRBJ2-7; TRBD1 matches at 9 bases. The J segment lost 3 bases and the V segment lost 6 bases, leaving 3 bases of the junction unmatched. This CDR3 has 13 amino acids. Germline-derived CDR1 and CDR2 are MNHEY and SMNVEV (reference sequence). Here the CDR3 DNA reads TGTGCCAGCAGCCCGGGACAGGGCTACGAGCAGTACTTC. Its protein product is CASSPGQGYEQYF.